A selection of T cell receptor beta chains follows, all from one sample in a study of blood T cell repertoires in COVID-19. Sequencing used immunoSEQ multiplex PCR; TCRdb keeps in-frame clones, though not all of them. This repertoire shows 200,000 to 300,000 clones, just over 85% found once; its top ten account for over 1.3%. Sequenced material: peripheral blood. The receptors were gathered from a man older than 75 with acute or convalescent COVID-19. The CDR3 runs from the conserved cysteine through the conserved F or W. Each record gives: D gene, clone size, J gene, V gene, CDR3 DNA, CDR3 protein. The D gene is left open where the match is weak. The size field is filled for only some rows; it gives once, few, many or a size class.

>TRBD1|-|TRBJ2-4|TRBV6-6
TGTGCCAGCAGTCCCACCCCCTGGAAGGGGGCGACGGCCAAAAACATTCAGTACTTC
CASSPTPWKGATAKNIQYF
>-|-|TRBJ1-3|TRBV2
TGTGCCAGCAGCGAGACCGGGGTCCCTGGAAACACCATATATTTT
CASSETGVPGNTIYF
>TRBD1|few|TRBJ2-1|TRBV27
TGTGCCAGCAGTTTCCCGGGACAGGGCCTCAATGAGCAGTTCTTC
CASSFPGQGLNEQFF
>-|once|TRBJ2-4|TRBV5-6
TGTGCCAGCAGCTTGACGGACATTCAGTACTTC
CASSLTDIQYF
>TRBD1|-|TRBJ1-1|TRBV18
TGTGCCAGCTCACCCGACAGGGTAAACACTGAAGCTTTCTTT
CASSPDRVNTEAFF
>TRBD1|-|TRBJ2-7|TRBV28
TGTGCCAGCAGTGTTGGGGACAGATACTACGAGCAGTACTTC
CASSVGDRYYEQYF
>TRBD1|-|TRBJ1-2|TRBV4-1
TGCGCCAGCAGCCAGTACCGGGACAGCAACTATGGCTACACCTTC
CASSQYRDSNYGYTF
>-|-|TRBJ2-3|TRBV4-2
TGTGCCAGCAGCCAAGATCACATGACAGATACGCAGTATTTT
CASSQDHMTDTQYF
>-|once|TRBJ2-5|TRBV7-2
TGTGCCAGCAGCTTAGATGTCGCACGGGGAGAGACCCAGTACTTC
CASSLDVARGETQYF
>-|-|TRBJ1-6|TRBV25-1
TGTGCCAGCAGTGCCGGGGGTACCCCCCTCCACTTT
CASSAGGTPLHF
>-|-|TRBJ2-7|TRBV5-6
TGTGCCAGCAGCTTGGCCCGAGGTCAGTCCGAGCAGTACTTC
CASSLARGQSEQYF
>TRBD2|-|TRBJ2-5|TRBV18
TGTGCCAGCTCACCAAGATCTGCGGGAGAAGAGACCCAGTACTTC
CASSPRSAGEETQYF
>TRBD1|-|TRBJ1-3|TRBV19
TGTGCCAGTAGTAGGACCGGGACAGACTCTGGAAACACCATATATTTT
CASSRTGTDSGNTIYF
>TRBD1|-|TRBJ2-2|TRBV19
TGTGCCAGTAGTAGACAGGGGGCCGGGGAGCTGTTTTTT
CASSRQGAGELFF
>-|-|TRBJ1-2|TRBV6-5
TGTGCCAGTACCTCCCGGCAGGGGTATGGCTACACCTTC
CASTSRQGYGYTF
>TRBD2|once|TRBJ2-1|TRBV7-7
TGTGCCAGCAGCTTAGTGGGAGCGGGGGCGGGGGAGCAGTTCTTC
CASSLVGAGAGEQFF
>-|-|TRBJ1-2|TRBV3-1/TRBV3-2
TGTGCCAGCAGCCAACCGGCGAGAGGGTATGGCTACACCTTC
CASSQPARGYGYTF
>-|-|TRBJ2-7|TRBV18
TGTGCCAGCTCATCTGCAAGCGGACTCAAGACCTACGAGCAGTACTTC
CASSSASGLKTYEQYF
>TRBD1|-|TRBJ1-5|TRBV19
TGTGCCAGTAGTCCGGACAGGGGGCTCGGTCAGCCCCAGCATTTT
CASSPDRGLGQPQHF
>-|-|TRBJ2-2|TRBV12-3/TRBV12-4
TGTGCCAGCAGTTTACGAGCTGTCGGGGAGCTGTTTTTT
CASSLRAVGELFF
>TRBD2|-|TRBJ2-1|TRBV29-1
TGCAGCGTTACGGGACTAGCAATCTACAATGAGCAGTTCTTC
CSVTGLAIYNEQFF
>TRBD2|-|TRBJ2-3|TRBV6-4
TGTGCCAGCAGTGTTTCTAGCGGGAGTTTAACAGATACGCAGTATTTT
CASSVSSGSLTDTQYF